This TCR beta chain was obtained from a study of PD-1 blockade in classical Hodgkin lymphoma. Whole-study findings and limits: Complete responders possessed baseline diversity comparable to newly diagnosed patients. Lower baseline TCR diversity was reported for newly diagnosed patients than for healthy donors. By cycle point C4D1, TCR diversity had risen significantly in CD4+ cells (but not CD8+ cells).

Germline V gives CDR1 SNHLY, CDR2 FYNNEI. V gave up 5 bases and J gave up 4 bases, with 9 bases separating them. CDR3 length equals 13 residues. Stated time point: cycle 4 day 1 (C4D1), after six to seven weeks of nivolumab. Every single patient, without exception, relapsed after autologous stem cell transplantation, and brentuximab vedotin exposure varied. Patients had relapsed/refractory classical Hodgkin lymphoma with complete response, partial response or progressive disease as best response. The repertoire was sequenced with immunoSEQ multiplex PCR; TCRdb's copy has only in-frame clones and lacks some. In the table there are roughly 40,000 clones, 60% to 75% of which are singletons. Only a few counts were recorded for this clone. Its specificity is unknown.

The chain is built from TRBV2 and TRBJ2-1; possibly TRBD1 for D (5 bases). The specimen comprised peripheral blood mononuclear cells (PBMCs), sampled before the fourth cycle of nivolumab. The clonotype was recovered from a human donor with classical Hodgkin lymphoma. The CDR3, as DNA: TGTGCCAGCAGTTCTAGGGGATACAATGAGCAGTTCTTC. It codes for CASSSRGYNEQFF.